The 26 T cell receptor beta chains below were found in one sample sequenced in a study of technical replicates of blood from a handful of donors. This table comes from immunoSEQ multiplex PCR, and its TCRdb copy is limited to in-frame clones, with some not included. Of fewer than 90,000 clones in the sample, roughly 94% are singletons; the top ten hold 0.25%. The source material was T cells isolated from PBMCs. Receptors were obtained from a human donor in good health.

The CDR3 nucleotides are TGTGCCAGCAGCCGACAGGGTTCCTACACTGAAGCTTTCTTT. It yields the protein CASSRQGSYTEAFF. The chain is built from TRBV6-5 and TRBJ1-1, with TRBD1 identical over 7 bases. This CDR3 is 14 amino acids long. V dropped 6 bases and J dropped 3; count of bases not matched to a gene: 7. CDR1 is MNHEY and CDR2 is SVGAGI in the germline V gene.

The chain couples TRBV4-1 to TRBJ2-1, with TRBD1 as a possible D gene (5 bases). This CDR3 spans 14 amino acids. From germline, CDR1 is MGHRA and CDR2 YSYEKL. V lost 4 bases to trimming and J lost 7 bases, with 14 bases between them. The CDR3 DNA sequence: TGCGCCAGCAGCCTGTTAGGGGAAGGAAATGAGCAGTTCTTC. This codes for CASSLLGEGNEQFF.

This clone was counted a few times. The chain has TRBV18 and TRBJ2-2; tentative D call: TRBD1 (6 bases). Germline-derived CDR1 and CDR2 are KGHSH and LQKENI. The CDR3 totals 14 residues. Trimming pared 1 base from V and 7 bases from J, leaving 10 bases between. The DNA of the CDR3 is TGTGCCAGCTCACCACTTAACAGGGACGGGGAGCTGTTTTTT. Its protein product is CASSPLNRDGELFF.

The genes are TRBV21-1 and TRBJ2-1; the D call of TRBD2 is as the table states it, not checked on the DNA. TRBV21-1 is shown as a pseudogene. The CDR3 totals 15 residues. The CDR3 DNA follows: TGTGCCAGCAGCAAATCGCGGCTAGCGGGAGGGCCTTGGTTCTTC. This codes for CASSKSRLAGGPWFF.

The rearrangement links TRBV19 to TRBJ2-5; TRBD1 matches 8 bases. This CDR3 contains 15 residues. Germline loops: CDR1 LNHDA, CDR2 SQIVND (reference sequence). Trimming cost V 7 bases and J 4 bases; bases outside gene matches: 11. CDR3 nucleotides: TGTGCCAGTAAGGACAGGGCTTCCCACGGAGAGACCCAGTACTTC. Its protein product is CASKDRASHGETQYF. The whole variable domain, filled in from reference TRBV19 and TRBJ2-5, reads DGGITQSPKYLFRKEGQNVTLSCEQNLNHDAMYWYRQDPGQGLRLIYYSQIVNDFQKGDIAEGYSVSREKKESFPLTVTSAQKNPTAFYLCASKDRASHGETQYFGPGTRLLVL.

This chain joins TRBV15 and TRBJ1-6; 7 bases are shared with TRBD1. The germline gives CDR1 LNHNV, CDR2 YYDKDF (reference sequence). The ends lost 3 bases at V and 3 bases at J; junction bases unmatched: 5. This CDR3 spans 16 amino acids. For the CDR3, the DNA is TGTGCCACCAGCAGGGGGGACAGCTACTATAATTCACCCCTCCACTTT. It specifies CATSRGDSYYNSPLHF.

The J gene is TRBJ1-5, the V gene TRBV5-3; weak D call: TRBD1 (6 bases). TRBV5-3 is an ORF, and what it does is uncertain. The CDR3 extends over 16 amino acids. V lost 4 bases and J 3 bases, leaving 17 bases between the germline ends. CDR3: CARSLTGQGNNQPQHF. CDR3 nucleotide sequence: TGTGCCAGAAGCCTCACAGGGCAGGGGAACAATCAGCCCCAGCATTTT.

This chain uses TRBV5-1 with TRBJ2-1, with 8 bases identical to TRBD1. The CDR3 covers 13 residues. V shed 0 bases and J 15 bases; nucleotides not matched to a gene: 8. Per the germline V gene, CDR1 is SGHRS and CDR2 is YFSETQ. This CDR3 reads CASSLGPDRVRFF. CDR3 sequence (DNA): TGCGCCAGCAGCTTGGGACCGGACAGGGTCAGGTTCTTC.

This rearrangement joins TRBV5-1 to TRBJ2-2; 8 bases fit TRBD2. Unmatched junction bases numbered 4, after V lost 4 bases and J lost 2 bases. Germline V lookup: CDR1 SGHRS, CDR2 YFSETQ. The CDR3 is 15 residues long. The CDR3 reads CASSPGLENTGELFF. DNA of the CDR3: TGCGCCAGCAGCCCGGGACTAGAAAACACCGGGGAGCTGTTTTTT. Full variable domain (rest looked up from reference TRBV5-1 and TRBJ2-2): KAGVTQTPRYLIKTRGQQVTLSCSPISGHRSVSWYQQTPGQGLQFLFEYFSETQRNKGNFPGRFSGRQFSNSRSEMNVSTLELGDSALYLCASSPGLENTGELFFGEGSRLTVL.

The rearrangement uses TRBV27 and TRBJ1-1; 10 positions agree with TRBD1. Germline lookup yields CDR1 MNHEY and CDR2 SMNVEV (reference sequence). This CDR3 spans 16 amino acids. The V segment lost 3 bases and the J segment 3 bases; nucleotides outside the gene matches: 7. CDR3: CASSFHTGQGDTEAFF. CDR3 DNA: TGTGCCAGCAGTTTCCACACCGGACAGGGGGACACTGAAGCTTTCTTT.

The V gene is TRBV5-1, the J gene TRBJ2-7, with TRBD2 matching over 10 bases. The trim removed 1 base at V and 3 bases at J, leaving 10 bases unmatched. The CDR3 runs 17 residues. Germline loops: CDR1 SGHRS, CDR2 YFSETQ. DNA of the CDR3: TGCGCCAGCAGCTTGAATACCGGGACTAGCGTTATCTACGAGCAGTACTTC. Its translation: CASSLNTGTSVIYEQYF. Full variable domain (missing parts from reference TRBV5-1 and TRBJ2-7): KAGVTQTPRYLIKTRGQQVTLSCSPISGHRSVSWYQQTPGQGLQFLFEYFSETQRNKGNFPGRFSGRQFSNSRSEMNVSTLELGDSALYLCASSLNTGTSVIYEQYFGPGTRLTVT.

This clone was counted once. V gene TRBV14 combines with J gene TRBJ2-7; D might be TRBD2 (7 bases). CDR3 length: 13 amino acids. Germline CDR1 SGHDN, CDR2 FVKESK. Trimming cost V 4 bases and J 2 bases, with 9 bases left between them. CDR3 in amino acids: CASSPGGTYEQYF. In DNA form, the CDR3 reads TGTGCCAGCAGCCCGGGGGGCACCTACGAGCAGTACTTC.

The chain carries TRBV5-1 and TRBJ2-1; D uncertain. The CDR3 contains 15 residues. V lost 0 bases and J lost 2, with 9 bases in between. The V gene's germline CDR1 is SGHRS and CDR2 YFSETQ. The DNA for the CDR3 is TGCGCCAGCAGCTTGGATGAACAACCCTACAATGAGCAGTTCTTC. Translated: CASSLDEQPYNEQFF.

In its sample, this clone was seen once. The chain couples TRBV6-5 to TRBJ2-5, with 15 bases matching TRBD2. Germline V CDR1 and CDR2: MNHEY, SVGAGI. V lost 5 bases, J lost 2 bases, and 0 bases stayed unmatched. The CDR3 extends over 15 amino acids. For the CDR3, the DNA is TGTGCCAGCAGTGGACTAGCGGGAGGGCAAGAGACCCAGTACTTC. This gives the protein CASSGLAGGQETQYF.

V usage is TRBV2 and J usage is TRBJ2-1; D is possibly TRBD2 (5 bases). Trimming left V 7 bases short and J 7 bases short, with 20 bases between. The CDR3 has 15 residues. Germline CDR1 and CDR2: SNHLY and FYNNEI. CDR3 amino acids: CASNFEREIGNEQFF. DNA for the CDR3: TGTGCCAGCAACTTTGAAAGGGAGATTGGGAATGAGCAGTTCTTC.

This chain links TRBV19 with TRBJ2-7; perhaps TRBD1 as D (6 bases). The ends were cut back, 1 base at V and 3 bases at J, with 10 bases in the middle. In germline, CDR1 is LNHDA, CDR2 SQIVND (reference sequence). This CDR3 has 14 residues. DNA of the CDR3: TGTGCCAGTAGTATAGGCGGACAGAGCTACGAGCAGTACTTC. Amino acids: CASSIGGQSYEQYF.

V gene TRBV7-9 combines with J gene TRBJ2-7, with D maybe TRBD1 (5 bases). CDR1 SEHNR and CDR2 FQNEAQ come from the germline V gene (reference sequence). The CDR3 contains 13 residues. Trimming pared 4 bases from V and 2 bases from J, leaving 9 bases between. The CDR3 DNA sequence: TGTGCCAGCAGCTCCAGGGTGACCTACGAGCAGTACTTC. It is translated as CASSSRVTYEQYF. Together with reference TRBV7-9 and TRBJ2-7, the CDR3 gives the full variable domain: DTGVSQNPRHKITKRGQNVTFRCDPISEHNRLYWYRQTLGQGPEFLTYFQNEAQLEKSRLLSDRFSAERPKGSFSTLEIQRTEQGDSAMYLCASSSRVTYEQYFGPGTRLTVT.

The V and J genes are TRBV11-3 and TRBJ2-3; D is uncertain. Trimming stripped 5 bases from V and 3 bases from J, with 12 bases between. The CDR3 is 14 residues long. CDR1 is SGHNT and CDR2 is YENEEA in the germline V gene. Here the CDR3 DNA reads TGTGCCAGCAGCGCAAAGATGCGAACAGATACGCAGTATTTT. Its translation is CASSAKMRTDTQYF. The variable domain in full, completed from reference TRBV11-3 and TRBJ2-3, reads EAGVVQSPRYKIIEKKQPVAFWCNPISGHNTLYWYLQNLGQGPELLIRYENEEAVDDSQLPKDRFSAERLKGVDSTLKIQPAELGDSAVYLCASSAKMRTDTQYFGPGTRLTVL.

The chain couples TRBV6-6 to TRBJ1-1, with D unclear. Per the germline V gene, CDR1 is MNHNY and CDR2 is SVGAGI (reference sequence). The germline V and J ends were trimmed by 6 bases and 1 base, with 12 bases remaining between them. This CDR3 contains 14 residues. In DNA, the CDR3 is TGTGCCAGCAGACACCGGTCGGGGAACACTGAAGCTTTCTTT. Protein product: CASRHRSGNTEAFF.

This clone has just one count. This chain links TRBV6-5 with TRBJ1-3; TRBD1 agrees at 7 bases. This CDR3 is 16 amino acids long. V was pared by 3 bases and J by 4 bases, with 9 bases of the junction left unmatched. Germline CDR1 is MNHEY and CDR2 is SVGAGI. CDR3 sequence reads: CASSYTSPGQGNTIYF. In nucleotides, the CDR3 is TGTGCCAGCAGTTATACGTCTCCGGGACAGGGAAACACCATATATTTT.

The chain couples TRBV5-1 to TRBJ1-4; D possibly corresponds to TRBD1 (5 bases). V lost 4 bases and J 4 bases, leaving 11 bases between the germline ends. Germline V lookup: CDR1 SGHRS, CDR2 YFSETQ. This CDR3 contains 14 residues. The CDR3 spells CASSVGLHNEKLFF. CDR3 nucleotide sequence: TGCGCCAGCAGCGTGGGACTACATAATGAAAAACTGTTTTTT.

The chain carries TRBV27 and TRBJ1-1; 9 bases are shared with TRBD1. This CDR3 region has 18 residues. The germline V gene has CDR1 MNHEY and CDR2 SMNVEV (reference sequence). V lost 4 bases to trimming and J lost 3 bases; unmatched junction nucleotides: 15. The CDR3, as DNA: TGTGCCAGCAGTTATACAGGGGGCTCATTAGTTCTCGACACTGAAGCTTTCTTT. It yields the protein CASSYTGGSLVLDTEAFF.

As to this clone: Its ends do not fully match the called genes, so a read error is possible. The V call is TRBV4-1, the J call TRBJ2-7; TRBD2 matches 14 bases. CDR1 is MGHRA, CDR2 YSYEKL, per germline. CDR3 length: 15 amino acids. The CDR3 DNA follows: TGCGCCAGCAGTTCGACTAGCGGGAGGGCCTATGAGCAGTACTTC. This translates into CASSSTSGRAYEQYF.

The chain couples TRBV5-8 to TRBJ2-7; tentative D call: TRBD1 (5 bases). Germline CDR1 and CDR2: SGHTS and YDEGEE. Trimming removed 0 bases from V and 0 bases from J, with 10 bases in between. The CDR3 length is 15 residues. The CDR3 reads CASSLADSYSYEQYF. In nucleotides, the CDR3 is TGTGCCAGCAGCTTGGCCGACAGTTACTCCTACGAGCAGTACTTC.

CDR3: CASSLVGGDYGYTF. CDR3 sequence (DNA): TGCGCCAGCAGCTTGGTAGGGGGAGACTATGGCTACACCTTC. V is TRBV5-1 and J is TRBJ1-2; D is possibly TRBD1 (6 bases). CDR1 and CDR2 from the germline V gene are SGHRS and YFSETQ. Trimming took off 0 bases at V and 3 bases at J, with 9 bases between the two ends. The CDR3 contains 14 residues.

A few counts support this clone. J is TRBJ2-7 and V is TRBV5-1, with a weak D call TRBD1 (6 bases). Per the germline V gene, CDR1 is SGHRS and CDR2 is YFSETQ. CDR3 length: 14 residues. Between the trimmed V and J ends, which lost 4 bases and 3 bases, there was a span of 14 bases. Here the CDR3 reads CASSPGDTSYEQYF. In DNA form, the CDR3 reads TGCGCCAGCAGCCCAGGGGACACAAGCTACGAGCAGTACTTC.